These 17 T cell receptor beta chains were sequenced from one sample in a study of blood T cells in healthy people across ages. A sample-barcoded 5' primer and a J-beta primer mix were used in a second PCR of roughly 7 to 12 cycles. TCRdb re-analysed the 5' RACE reads in MiXCR, keeping a single row per CDR3 protein. The top ten hold around 13% of the sample, which has about a million distinct CDR3 sequences, more than 30% seen once. The sample was blood. All receptors derive from a man aged 18 to 29 in good health.

Only a few counts were recorded for this clonotype. The rearrangement links TRBV12-3 or TRBV12-4 to TRBJ2-1; D perhaps matches TRBD2 (6 bases). The CDR3 length is 16 residues. V was clipped by 2 bases and J by 5 bases, with 16 bases between them. CDR3 sequence (DNA): TGTGCCAGCAGTTTATCTTGGGGGGTGGGGGACAATGAGCAGTTCTTC. As protein: CASSLSWGVGDNEQFF.

CDR3 residues: CASYDGNNQPQHF. The CDR3 bases are TGTGCCAGCTATGACGGCAACAATCAGCCCCAGCATTTT. The chain is built from TRBV6-2 or TRBV6-3 and TRBJ1-5; D uncertain. CDR3 size: 13 residues. Germline V gene data show CDR1 as MNHEY and CDR2 as SVGEGT. Trimming removed 8 bases from V and 3 bases from J, with 11 bases in between.

The sample holds a few counts of this clonotype. This may stem from a read error, because a much larger clone lies one nucleotide away. The CDR3 nucleotides are TGTGCCAGCAGCAAGTCGACAGGGCGGGAGCAGTACTTC. It encodes CASSKSTGREQYF. The chain links TRBV7-9 to TRBJ2-7; 7 bases are a match to TRBD1. The CDR3 covers 13 residues. The V gene's germline CDR1 is SEHNR and CDR2 FQNEAQ (reference sequence). Trimming took 5 bases from V and 7 from J; bases not matched to a gene: 8.

The chain is built from TRBV10-3 and TRBJ2-7, with TRBD1 matching 7 bases. The V and J ends lost 6 bases and 0 bases, in that order; junction bases with no gene match: 5. This CDR3 is built from 14 residues. CDR1 is ENHRY, CDR2 SYGVKD, per germline. Written as DNA, the CDR3 is TGTGCCATCAGGGACAGGTTTAGCTCCTACGAGCAGTACTTC. Translated, it gives CAIRDRFSSYEQYF.

The genes are TRBV5-1 and TRBJ1-4, with 7 bases lining up with TRBD1. The CDR3 is 19 residues long. J was trimmed by 4 bases and V by 0 bases; bases with no gene match: 15. Germline values: CDR1 SGHRS, CDR2 YFSETQ. The DNA of the CDR3 is TGCGCCAGCAGCTTGGTGGGGAACGACAGGGCGCAGGGTAATGAAAAACTGTTTTTT. Protein sequence: CASSLVGNDRAQGNEKLFF.

The chain recombines TRBV12-3 or TRBV12-4 with TRBJ1-1; D remains unclear. V shed 6 bases and J shed 2 bases, with 10 bases lying between them. CDR3 length: 13 amino acids. The CDR3 DNA sequence: TGTGCCAGCAGGCCAATAGGAAACACTGAAGCTTTCTTT. It yields the protein CASRPIGNTEAFF.

The rearrangement uses TRBV20-1 and TRBJ2-2; 10 bases match TRBD2. Trimming at V came to 0 bases and at J to 4 bases, leaving 8 bases not matched to a gene. CDR1 and CDR2 from the germline V gene are DFQATT and SNEGSKA (reference sequence). The CDR3 is 17 residues long. CDR3 in amino acids: CSARDMKLAGATGELFF. DNA of the CDR3: TGCAGTGCTAGAGATATGAAGCTAGCGGGGGCCACCGGGGAGCTGTTTTTT.

This chain links TRBV11-2 with TRBJ2-3; D gene unclear. Germline V CDR1 and CDR2: SGHAT, FQNNGV. The CDR3 loop spans 14 amino acids. V lost 3 bases and J lost 4, with 11 bases in between. The CDR3 loop is CASSFQSVADTQYF. The CDR3 DNA follows: TGTGCCAGCAGCTTCCAAAGCGTCGCAGATACGCAGTATTTT.

The V call is TRBV10-3, the J call TRBJ1-2; 7 nucleotides align to TRBD1. Germline trimming cut 2 bases from V and 0 bases from J; bases unmatched to any gene: 9. CDR3 length equals 17 residues. The germline gives CDR1 ENHRY, CDR2 SYGVKD. The CDR3 coding sequence is TGTGCCATCAGTGAGCGTGCCCGGGACAGAGCTAACTATGGCTACACCTTC. Translating it yields CAISERARDRANYGYTF.

This clonotype was counted a few times. V and J are TRBV9 and TRBJ1-6; D is perhaps TRBD1 (6 bases). The CDR3 contains 16 residues. Trimming took off 2 bases at V and 0 bases at J, with 9 bases between the two ends. Germline V CDR1 and CDR2: SGDLS, YYNGEE. The CDR3 DNA is TGTGCCAGCAGCGTCGGACAGAGCTCCTATAATTCACCCCTCCACTTT. Translation gives CASSVGQSSYNSPLHF.

The chain links TRBV11-3 to TRBJ2-1; unclear D gene. V shed 0 bases and J shed 10 bases, with 10 bases lying between them. Germline loops: CDR1 SGHNT, CDR2 YENEEA. The CDR3 is 13 residues long. CDR3 amino acids: CASSLDAGYEQFF. In DNA form, the CDR3 reads TGTGCCAGCAGCTTAGATGCAGGTTACGAGCAGTTCTTC.

The J gene is TRBJ2-2, the V gene TRBV20-1, with 9 bases matching TRBD1. The CDR3 is made up of 15 amino acids. V trimming: 0 bases; J trimming: 5 bases; junction bases outside the gene matches: 4. Germline assignment: CDR1 DFQATT and CDR2 SNEGSKA (reference sequence). In DNA, the CDR3 is TGCAGTGCTAGAGATCTCGACAGGGGGACCGGGGAGCTGTTTTTT. It is translated as CSARDLDRGTGELFF.

J is TRBJ1-2 and V is TRBV12-3 or TRBV12-4; D perhaps matches TRBD1 (6 bases). This CDR3 is 15 amino acids long. V lost 2 bases and J lost 4, with 14 bases in between. The CDR3 nucleotides are TGTGCCAGCAGTTTAAGGGGGGAAGGGAGCTATGGCTACACCTTC. Its translation: CASSLRGEGSYGYTF.

The table lists this clonotype with a few counts. Written as DNA, the CDR3 is TGTGCCAGCAGCTTGTGGTTGGTTCGGGGGAACACCGGGGAGCTGTTTTTT. Translating it yields CASSLWLVRGNTGELFF. The chain has TRBV5-5 and TRBJ2-2; perhaps TRBD2 as D (5 bases). CDR1 SGHKS and CDR2 YYEKEE come from the germline V gene (reference sequence). V was pared by 1 base and J by 1 base, with 14 bases between. The CDR3 sequence is 17 residues long.

This clonotype turned up a few times. This chain links TRBV25-1 with TRBJ2-7, with D perhaps matching TRBD1 (6 bases). CDR1 MGHDK and CDR2 SYGVNS come from the germline V gene. Deletions cut 7 bases from V and 1 base from J, with 8 bases between. The CDR3 consists of 12 residues. In nucleotides, the CDR3 is TGTGCCAGCACGGGACAATCCTACGAGCAGTACTTC. This translates into CASTGQSYEQYF.

The V and J genes are TRBV27 and TRBJ1-5; no clear D. Between the trimmed V and J ends, which lost 5 bases and 6 bases, there was a span of 2 bases. Germline CDR1 and CDR2: MNHEY and SMNVEV (reference sequence). This CDR3 contains 10 residues. The chain's CDR3 is CASSPQPQHF. In nucleotides, the CDR3 is TGTGCCAGCAGTCCTCAGCCCCAGCATTTT.

For the CDR3, the DNA is TGTGCCAGCAGTCTGGGGGGACAGGTTAGCACAGATACGCAGTATTTT. Translating gives CASSLGGQVSTDTQYF. The genes are TRBV6-6 and TRBJ2-3; 8 positions match TRBD1. CDR3 length: 16 amino acids. Trimming took 5 bases from V and 0 from J; bases not matched to a gene: 7. The germline CDR1 and CDR2 sequences are MNHNY and SVGAGI (reference sequence).